Listed here is a single T cell receptor beta chain. What antigen it recognizes has not been identified. There are no base qualities to consult, and no much larger clone falls within one base. These data originate in a study of blood T cells in healthy people across ages (dated by TCRdb to between 2015 and 2017). Some background on the complete study: Template switching captured roughly one uniquely barcoded TCR beta cDNA molecule per two T cells in model experiments. To track age-related changes in TCR beta repertoire diversity, the study relied on deep sequencing normalized with unique cDNA molecular identifiers. The donors were divided into four age groups: young (average around 15 years), middle-aged (over 35), aged (approximately 64) and long-lived (around 87). For two donors (one aged 18 to 30 and one aged 80 or older), the study analyzed two additional independent replicas of 1 million unique cDNA reads from the same blood draw. General study outcomes and caveats: The long-lived group showed more naive CD4+ T cells, fewer expanded clones and increased TCR diversity than the aged group, suggesting age selection. There was a strong correlation between observed TCR beta diversity and the percentage of naive T cells measured by flow cytometry. Observed TCR beta diversity per million T cells fell roughly linearly with age, and a significant reduction was already apparent by age about 36. Conclusive comparison of naive and antigen-experienced compartments was prevented by the profiling of bulk unsorted PBMCs. Donor CMV infection status was unknown, potentially confounding age-related changes in expanded clonotypes. Estimates of total diversity from one million sequenced T cells were regarded as lower bounds and underestimates.

The germline V gene (reference sequence) sets CDR1 to SEHNR and CDR2 to FQNEAQ. From the cysteine through the phenylalanine, the CDR3 covers 13 amino acids. The sequence is cut down to CDR3 DNA, 39 bases in frame from base 1. Cut back by 1 base and 6 bases, the V and J ends lie 9 bases apart. The library was prepared using 5' RACE. These reads were obtained on an Illumina HiSeq 2500. A second PCR of about 6 to 11 cycles was performed with a sample-barcoded 5' primer and a J-beta primer mix. A unique molecular identifier was introduced onto each TCR beta cDNA molecule by a template-switch 5' adaptor carrying 12 random nucleotides. Each sample yielded at least 2.5 million CDR3-containing paired-end reads. First-strand cDNA synthesis was performed from all RNA using the Mint cDNA synthesis kit, with priming by a TRBC-specific oligonucleotide. Following uracil-DNA glycosylase treatment, a first 18-cycle PCR with universal primers M1SS and BC2_uni_R was performed on all cDNA. As for how the authors treated the data: For normalization, 1 million high-quality reads, each with a distinct molecular identifier, were randomly selected from each sample. Reads sharing molecular identifiers were discarded rather than binned into consensus sequences. MiTCR, run with a Q25 quality threshold and the strictest error-elimination algorithm, handled CDR3 identification, clonotype clustering and error correction. Lower-bound total TCR beta diversity was estimated with a nonparametric unseen species model using Euler transformation. The public reads were reprocessed in TCRdb via fastp at Q25 and MiXCR, keeping in-frame beta chains. Duplicate CDR3 protein sequences are folded into a single record with the most common DNA and genes. The V and J calls were determined by TCRdb, not by the authors. In this sample the table shows more than 650,000 distinct CDR3 sequences, about a quarter of which occur a single time. The biggest ten clones account for under 3% of the sample.

Donors were under 40 systemically healthy Caucasian individuals from Russia aged roughly 6 to 90 years. Each donor gave 8 to 10 milliliters of peripheral blood, drawn into EDTA-treated Vacutainer tubes. Ficoll-Paque density-gradient centrifugation was used to isolate PBMCs, with at least 6.5 million per sample. Trizol reagent was used to extract total RNA from PBMCs, with at least 5 micrograms per sample. For every donor, flow cytometry on a PBMC aliquot measured the percentage of naive CD45RAhigh/CD27high T cells. In addition, the sample was reused for a study of T cells of mothers and their children. As described in the second report: The donors were nine systemically healthy Caucasian individuals, made up of three mothers and their six children. cDNA synthesis consumed the entire amount of extracted RNA, loaded at approximately 1.4 ug RNA in each 15 ul reaction. In the second PCR, the M1S primer added sample barcodes and 2-4 random nucleotides. Over 8.5 million TCR beta CDR3 reads were obtained for each mother, and some 3.1 million reads were obtained for each child. Thymic selection shapes the output of TCR recombination in a similar way in related and unrelated pairs, and inherited differences have a minor effect. Normalized repertoire overlap in related mother-child pairs was always slightly higher than in unrelated mother-child pairs, but the difference was never significant. No persistent microchimeric T cell clones were detected, at a sensitivity of roughly 99 clones per million clonotypes. Deep NGS was used in the study to compare the TCR beta repertoires of mothers and children and to look for features that separate related mother-child pairs from unrelated individuals. Mothers averaged approximately 41 +/- 4 years of age and children averaged approximately 12 +/- 4 years. Libraries were sequenced on Illumina HiSeq 2000 with 100+100 nt paired-end reads after adapter ligation with NEBNext reagents. To prevent cross-contamination, the mother and child libraries were prepared a month apart and were sequenced in separate runs. For each donor, between about 500,000 and 2,100,000 distinct TCR beta clonotypes were identified. Naive TCR beta clonotypes were estimated from low-frequency clonotypes matched to each donor's FACS-determined naive share, without sorting.

The rearranged segments are TRBV7-9 and TRBJ1-1; no D gene is confidently identified. The sequenced sample was blood. The receptor was derived from a boy younger than 18 in good health. The CDR3 protein: CASSLVTGAEAFF. DNA sequence: TGTGCCAGCAGCTTAGTCACCGGAGCTGAAGCTTTCTTT. Reference TRBV7-9 and TRBJ1-1 genes cover what lies past the CDR3, so the full variable domain is DTGVSQNPRHKITKRGQNVTFRCDPISEHNRLYWYRQTLGQGPEFLTYFQNEAQLEKSRLLSDRFSAERPKGSFSTLEIQRTEQGDSAMYLCASSLVTGAEAFFGQGTRLTVV.